This note documents a single TCR beta chain sequence. In this sample, this clonotype turned up many times. Its specific antigen is unknown. Base-call qualities are not available, and no considerably larger clone is one nucleotide away. The data are from a study of neurological immune-mediated disorders (dated by TCRdb to between 2019 and 2020). Describing the broader study: The study compared peripheral blood TCR-beta repertoires of HTLV-I-associated myelopathy (HAM/TSP) patients, multiple sclerosis patients and healthy controls using UMI-based sequencing. The 90 to 110 TCR-beta libraries included longitudinal samples, technical triplicates and paired sorted CD4+ and CD8+ T-cell subsets alongside PBMC samples. Each longitudinal HAM/TSP and healthy donor was sampled at 3 time-points spaced at 3-40 month intervals. The cohort included 60 to 70 subjects: some 14 with HAM/TSP, about 35 with multiple sclerosis, and roughly 20 healthy controls.

Broad study findings and their caveats: No identical CDR3 amino acid sequences were shared among expanded clones across subjects, suggesting private TCR-beta repertoires in all groups. TCR clonal expansion was highest in HAM/TSP patients and lowest in MS patients, with MS patients falling below even healthy controls.

cDNA was synthesized by template-switch 5'RACE using a primer with a 10-nucleotide random unique molecular identifier that tagged each TCR transcript. Every sequencing run yielded over 170 million TCR-beta sequences covering 15-18 subjects. The RNeasy kit was used to extract total RNA. The KAPA Real-time Library Amplification kit was used to amplify TCR-beta VDJ regions with primers for the TCR constant region and the 5'RACE anchor. A first PCR added sample indexes and Illumina adaptors, and a second PCR then raised library yield. After Ampure bead purification, the TCR product of roughly 650 bp was size-selected on a 2% E-gel SizeSelection system. Before pooling, library quality was assessed on a Bioanalyzer, concentration was determined with Qubit, and library quantification was performed with the Kapa Library Quantification kit. An Illumina HiSeq 2500 sequenced the libraries paired-end 2 x 150 bp. To increase sequence diversity, roughly 24-31% phiX was spiked into each library pool. The authors' pipeline ran thus. Quality-filtered reads were processed with the UMI-based MiGEC pipeline, and over 90% of raw TCR sequences were removed by the MiGEC pipeline during error correction. VDJ genes were aligned to IMGT germline references, and each clonotype was defined by a unique CDR3 amino acid sequence together with V-J genes. Clonal expansion, Shannon diversity, and CDR3 relatedness (CalcPairwiseDistances, ClusterSamples) were evaluated with VDJtools, and phylogenetic trees were built with CLCbio workbench. Using coefficient-of-variation modelling across technical triplicates, the study counted a clone as expanded if it had at least 8 unique UMIs. TCRdb trimmed public reads at Q25 via fastp, called clones via MiXCR and kept in-frame beta chains. Under each unique CDR3 protein, matching rows form one entry showing the most common genes and DNA. What appears here as the V and J calls and clone size reflects TCRdb's work, not the paper's. The sample includes around 60,000 distinct CDR3 sequences, with around 10% observed a single time. In total, the top ten clones hold 5% to 8.5% of the sample.

Reading the germline V gene gives CDR1 SGDLS and CDR2 YYNGEE. The germline V and J ends show losses of 0 bases and 11 bases respectively, and no gene match explains 7 bases of the junction. Its CDR3 holds 13 amino acids, cysteine through phenylalanine. Only CDR3 DNA remains: 39 bases, in frame from the first base. The label giving this sample's time point can be read as: longitudinal time-point 1 (baseline). For unsorted PBMC libraries, 2 million PBMCs were used after storage in RNAlater at -80 degrees C until RNA extraction. Peripheral blood underwent Ficoll-Hypaque density gradient centrifugation to isolate PBMCs, which were then cryopreserved in liquid nitrogen.

Sequencing input: PBMCs. Recombination linked TRBV9 to TRBJ1-1; 7 bases in between match TRBD1. The sequence came from a male donor with HTLV-1-associated myelopathy (HAM/TSP). CDR3 region: CASSVGLTGAAFF. The DNA sequence is given as TGTGCCAGCAGCGTAGGCCTCACAGGGGCGGCTTTCTTT.